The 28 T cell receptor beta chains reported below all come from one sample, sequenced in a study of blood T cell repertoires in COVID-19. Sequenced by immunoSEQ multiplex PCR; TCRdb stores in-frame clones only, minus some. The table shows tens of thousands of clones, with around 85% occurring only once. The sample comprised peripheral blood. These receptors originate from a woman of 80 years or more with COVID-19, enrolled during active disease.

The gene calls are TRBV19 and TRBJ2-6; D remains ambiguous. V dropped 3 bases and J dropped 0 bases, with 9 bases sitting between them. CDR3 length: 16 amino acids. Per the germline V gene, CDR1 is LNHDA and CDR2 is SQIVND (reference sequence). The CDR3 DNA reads TGTGCCAGTAGTATTTGGAGTCCCTCTGGGGCCAACGTCCTGACTTTC. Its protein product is CASSIWSPSGANVLTF.

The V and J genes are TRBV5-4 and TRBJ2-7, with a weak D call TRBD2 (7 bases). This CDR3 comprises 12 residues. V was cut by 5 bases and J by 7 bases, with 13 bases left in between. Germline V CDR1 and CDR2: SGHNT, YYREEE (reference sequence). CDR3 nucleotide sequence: TGTGCCAGCAGTTGGGGGGGGCGAGAGCAGTACTTC. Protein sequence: CASSWGGREQYF.

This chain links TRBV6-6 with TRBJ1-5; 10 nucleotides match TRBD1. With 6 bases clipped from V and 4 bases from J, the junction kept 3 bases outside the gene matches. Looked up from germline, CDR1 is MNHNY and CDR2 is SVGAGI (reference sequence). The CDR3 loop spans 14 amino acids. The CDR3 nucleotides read TGTGCCAGCAGGACAGGGGGCTCTAATCAGCCCCAGCATTTT. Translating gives CASRTGGSNQPQHF.

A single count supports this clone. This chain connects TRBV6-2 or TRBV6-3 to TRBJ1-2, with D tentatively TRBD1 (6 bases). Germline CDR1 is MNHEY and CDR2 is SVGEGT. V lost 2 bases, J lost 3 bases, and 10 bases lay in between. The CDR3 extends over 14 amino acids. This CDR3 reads CASSYRGAHYGYTF. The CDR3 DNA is TGTGCCAGCAGTTACCGGGGGGCTCACTATGGCTACACCTTC.

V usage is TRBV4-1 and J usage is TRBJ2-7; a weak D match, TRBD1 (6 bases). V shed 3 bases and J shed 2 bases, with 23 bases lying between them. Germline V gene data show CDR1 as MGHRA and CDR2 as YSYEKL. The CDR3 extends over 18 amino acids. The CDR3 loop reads CASSHRTGHNSPTYEQYF. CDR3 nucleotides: TGCGCCAGCAGCCATAGAACGGGACACAATAGCCCTACCTACGAGCAGTACTTC.

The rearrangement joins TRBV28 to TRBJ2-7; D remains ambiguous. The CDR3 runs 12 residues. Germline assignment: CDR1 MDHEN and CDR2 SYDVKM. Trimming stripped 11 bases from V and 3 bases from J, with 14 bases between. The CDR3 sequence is CASTRGSYEQYF. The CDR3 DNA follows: TGTGCCTCCACCCGCGGAAGCTACGAGCAGTACTTC.

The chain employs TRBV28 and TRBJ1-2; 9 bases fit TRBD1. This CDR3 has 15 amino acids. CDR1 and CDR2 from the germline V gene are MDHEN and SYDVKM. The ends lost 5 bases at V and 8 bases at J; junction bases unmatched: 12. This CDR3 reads CASSPRGTGQRGYTF. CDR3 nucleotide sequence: TGTGCCAGCAGTCCAAGAGGGACAGGGCAACGAGGCTACACCTTC.

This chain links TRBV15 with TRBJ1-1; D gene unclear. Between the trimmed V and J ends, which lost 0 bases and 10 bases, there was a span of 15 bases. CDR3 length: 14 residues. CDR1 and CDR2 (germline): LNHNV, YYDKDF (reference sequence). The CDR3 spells CATSRDRGREPAFF. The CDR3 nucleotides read TGTGCCACCAGCAGAGATCGAGGGAGGGAGCCAGCTTTCTTT.

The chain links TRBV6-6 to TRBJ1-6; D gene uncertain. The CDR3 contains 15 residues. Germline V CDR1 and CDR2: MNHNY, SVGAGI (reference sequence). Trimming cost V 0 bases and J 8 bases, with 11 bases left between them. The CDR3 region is CASSYSRRTDSPLHF. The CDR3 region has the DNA TGTGCCAGCAGTTACTCAAGGAGGACCGATTCACCCCTCCACTTT.

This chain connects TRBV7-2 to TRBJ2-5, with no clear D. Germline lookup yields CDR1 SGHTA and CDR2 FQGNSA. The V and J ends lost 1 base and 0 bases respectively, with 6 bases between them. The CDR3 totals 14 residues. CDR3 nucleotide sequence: TGTGCCAGCAGCTTAGACTGGTACCAAGAGACCCAGTACTTC. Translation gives CASSLDWYQETQYF. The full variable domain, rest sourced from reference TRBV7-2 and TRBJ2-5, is GAGVSQSPSNKVTEKGKDVELRCDPISGHTALYWYRQSLGQGLEFLIYFQGNSAPDKSGLPSDRFSAERTGGSVSTLTIQRTQQEDSAVYLCASSLDWYQETQYFGPGTRLLVL.

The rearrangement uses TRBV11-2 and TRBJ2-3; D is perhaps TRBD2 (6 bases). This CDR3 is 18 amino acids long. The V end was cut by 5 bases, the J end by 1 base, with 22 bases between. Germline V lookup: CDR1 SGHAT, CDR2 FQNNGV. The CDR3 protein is CASSPGGVSPPGTDTQYF. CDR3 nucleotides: TGTGCCAGCAGCCCAGGAGGGGTTTCTCCACCTGGCACAGATACGCAGTATTTT.

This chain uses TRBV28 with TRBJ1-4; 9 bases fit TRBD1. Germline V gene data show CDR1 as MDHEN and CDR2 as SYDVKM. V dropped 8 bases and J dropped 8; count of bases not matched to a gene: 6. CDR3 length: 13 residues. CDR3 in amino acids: CASFLTGGEKLFF. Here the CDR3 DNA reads TGTGCCAGCTTTTTAACAGGGGGCGAAAAACTGTTTTTT.

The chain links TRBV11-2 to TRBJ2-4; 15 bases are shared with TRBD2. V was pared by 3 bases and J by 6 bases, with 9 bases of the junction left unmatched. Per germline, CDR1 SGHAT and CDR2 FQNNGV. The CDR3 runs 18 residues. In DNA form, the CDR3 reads TGTGCCAGCAGCTTCGCCCCGAGGACTAGCGGGGGGGGAAACATTCAGTACTTC. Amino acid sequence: CASSFAPRTSGGGNIQYF.

The CDR3 reads CASSVTGTASYNEQFF. The CDR3 DNA follows: TGTGCCAGCAGCGTAACCGGGACAGCGTCCTACAATGAGCAGTTCTTC. The gene calls are TRBV9 and TRBJ2-1, with 7 bases aligning to TRBD1. V trimming: 1 base; J trimming: 1 base; junction bases outside the gene matches: 5. The CDR3 covers 16 residues. CDR1 and CDR2 from the germline V gene are SGDLS and YYNGEE.

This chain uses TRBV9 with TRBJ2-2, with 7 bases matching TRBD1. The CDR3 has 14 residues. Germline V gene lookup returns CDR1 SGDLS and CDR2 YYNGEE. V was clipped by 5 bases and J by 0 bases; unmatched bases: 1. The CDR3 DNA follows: TGTGCCAGCAGGGACAGGTCGAACACCGGGGAGCTGTTTTTT. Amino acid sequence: CASRDRSNTGELFF.

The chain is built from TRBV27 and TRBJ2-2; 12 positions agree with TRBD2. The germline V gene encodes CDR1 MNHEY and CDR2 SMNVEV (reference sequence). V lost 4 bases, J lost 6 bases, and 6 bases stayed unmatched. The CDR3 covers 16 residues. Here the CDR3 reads CASSSATSGSAGELFF. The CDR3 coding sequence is TGTGCCAGCAGTTCCGCGACTAGCGGGAGCGCCGGGGAGCTGTTTTTT.

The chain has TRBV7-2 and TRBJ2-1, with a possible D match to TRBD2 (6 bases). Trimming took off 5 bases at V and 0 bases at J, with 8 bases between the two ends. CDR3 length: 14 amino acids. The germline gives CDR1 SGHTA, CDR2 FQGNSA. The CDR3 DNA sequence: TGTGCCAGCAGCCGGACTAACTCCTACAATGAGCAGTTCTTC. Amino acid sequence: CASSRTNSYNEQFF.

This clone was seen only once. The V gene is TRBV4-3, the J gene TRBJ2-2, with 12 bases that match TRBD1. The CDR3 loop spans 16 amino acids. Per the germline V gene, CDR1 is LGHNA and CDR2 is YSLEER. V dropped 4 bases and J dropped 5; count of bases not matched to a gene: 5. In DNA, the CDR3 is TGCGCCAGCAGCCGAGGGACAGGGGGCAGAACCGGGGAGCTGTTTTTT. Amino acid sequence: CASSRGTGGRTGELFF.

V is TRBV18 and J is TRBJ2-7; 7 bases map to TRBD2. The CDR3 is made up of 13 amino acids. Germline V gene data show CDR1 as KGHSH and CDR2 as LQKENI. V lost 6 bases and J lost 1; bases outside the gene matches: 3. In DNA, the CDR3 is TGTGCCAGCTCGCTACTAGCGTCCTACGAGCAGTACTTC. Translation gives CASSLLASYEQYF.

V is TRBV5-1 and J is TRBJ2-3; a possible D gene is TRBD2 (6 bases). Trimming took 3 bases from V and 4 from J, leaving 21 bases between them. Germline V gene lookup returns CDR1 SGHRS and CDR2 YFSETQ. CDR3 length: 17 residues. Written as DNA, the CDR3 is TGCGCCAGCAGCTCCGGCCATAGCGCAGGAGGGGCAGATACGCAGTATTTT. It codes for CASSSGHSAGGADTQYF. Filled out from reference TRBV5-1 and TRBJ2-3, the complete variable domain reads KAGVTQTPRYLIKTRGQQVTLSCSPISGHRSVSWYQQTPGQGLQFLFEYFSETQRNKGNFPGRFSGRQFSNSRSEMNVSTLELGDSALYLCASSSGHSAGGADTQYFGPGTRLTVL.

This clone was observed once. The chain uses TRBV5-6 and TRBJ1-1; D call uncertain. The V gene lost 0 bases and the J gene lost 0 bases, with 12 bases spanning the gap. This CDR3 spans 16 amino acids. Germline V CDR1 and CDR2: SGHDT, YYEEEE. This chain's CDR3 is CASSLVPGRMNTEAFF. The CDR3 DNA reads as TGTGCCAGCAGCTTGGTCCCGGGTCGTATGAACACTGAAGCTTTCTTT.

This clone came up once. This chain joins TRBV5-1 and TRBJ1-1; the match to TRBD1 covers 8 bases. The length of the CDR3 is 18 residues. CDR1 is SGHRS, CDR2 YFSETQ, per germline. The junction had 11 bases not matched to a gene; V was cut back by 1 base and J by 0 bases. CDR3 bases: TGCGCCAGCAGCTTGTTCGGCGGGCAGGGGGCTTTGAACACTGAAGCTTTCTTT. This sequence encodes CASSLFGGQGALNTEAFF.

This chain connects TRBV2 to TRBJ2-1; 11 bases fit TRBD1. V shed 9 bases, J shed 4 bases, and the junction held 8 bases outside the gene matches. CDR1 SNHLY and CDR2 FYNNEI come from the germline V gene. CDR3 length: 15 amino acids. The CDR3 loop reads CASKTGTGGYNEQFF. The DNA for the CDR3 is TGTGCCAGTAAGACCGGGACAGGGGGATACAATGAGCAGTTCTTC.

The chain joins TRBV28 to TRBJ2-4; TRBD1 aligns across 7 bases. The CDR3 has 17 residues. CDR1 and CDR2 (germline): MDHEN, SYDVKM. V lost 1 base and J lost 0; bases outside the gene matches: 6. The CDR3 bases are TGTGCCAGCAGTTTATCCCCGGGACAGCTAGCCAAAAACATTCAGTACTTC. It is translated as CASSLSPGQLAKNIQYF.

The CDR3 sequence: CASSLVSGGSSNTIYF. The DNA for the CDR3 is TGTGCCAGCAGCTTAGTCTCAGGTGGAAGTAGTAACACCATATATTTT. The V call is TRBV7-2, the J call TRBJ1-3, with D hard to call. Germline V gene data show CDR1 as SGHTA and CDR2 as FQGNSA. V was clipped by 1 base and J by 7 bases, with 17 bases between them. This CDR3 comprises 16 residues.

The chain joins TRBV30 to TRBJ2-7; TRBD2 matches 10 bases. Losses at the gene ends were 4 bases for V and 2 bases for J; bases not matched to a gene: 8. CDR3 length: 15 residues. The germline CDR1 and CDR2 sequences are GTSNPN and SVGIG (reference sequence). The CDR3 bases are TGTGCCTGGATTAGGACTAGCGGAGGGGCCTACGAGCAGTACTTC. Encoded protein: CAWIRTSGGAYEQYF.

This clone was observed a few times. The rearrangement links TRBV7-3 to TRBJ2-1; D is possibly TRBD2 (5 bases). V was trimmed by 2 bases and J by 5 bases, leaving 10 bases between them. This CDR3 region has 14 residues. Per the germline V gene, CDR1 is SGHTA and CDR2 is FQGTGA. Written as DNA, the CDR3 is TGTGCCAGCAGCTTAGCCCCGGGGAACAATGAGCAGTTCTTC. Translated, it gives CASSLAPGNNEQFF.

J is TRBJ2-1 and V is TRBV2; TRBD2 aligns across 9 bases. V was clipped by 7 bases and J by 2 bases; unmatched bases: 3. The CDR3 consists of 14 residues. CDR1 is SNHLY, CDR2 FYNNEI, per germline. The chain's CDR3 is CASKAGGTYNEQFF. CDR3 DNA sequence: TGTGCCAGCAAAGCGGGAGGTACCTACAATGAGCAGTTCTTC.